This entry lists 28 T cell receptor beta chains sequenced from one sample in a study of Tregs in tolerant kidney transplant recipients. No antigen has been assigned to these receptors. Measured with immunoSEQ multiplex PCR; TCRdb has only the in-frame clones, and not every one. The table records under 50,000 clones, just under 97% of them present only once. The sequenced material came from Tregs from blood cultured with allogeneic cells. These TCRs come from a human donor in good health.

CDR3 residues: CASRANYEQYF. CDR3 nucleotide sequence: TGTGCCAGCAGGGCGAACTACGAGCAGTACTTC. V and J are TRBV6-1 and TRBJ2-7, with no clear D. Germline V gene data show CDR1 as MNHNS and CDR2 as SASEGT. CDR3 length equals 11 residues. V shed 6 bases and J shed 3 bases, with 6 bases lying between them.

The J gene is TRBJ2-7, the V gene TRBV10-1; 9 bases align to TRBD2. Per the germline V gene, CDR1 is WNHNN and CDR2 is SYGVQD (reference sequence). The J segment lost 6 bases and the V segment lost 5 bases, leaving 8 bases of the junction unmatched. The CDR3 is 14 amino acids. The CDR3 spells CASSSGTSSGEQYF. Written as DNA, the CDR3 is TGCGCCAGCAGTTCCGGGACTAGCTCGGGCGAGCAGTACTTC.

The chain links TRBV5-1 to TRBJ2-1; 9 positions match TRBD2. This CDR3 comprises 15 residues. The germline gives CDR1 SGHRS, CDR2 YFSETQ. V lost 4 bases to trimming and J lost 0 bases; unmatched junction nucleotides: 2. In nucleotides, the CDR3 is TGCGCCAGCAGCATTAGCGGGAGCTCCTACAATGAGCAGTTCTTC. This translates into CASSISGSSYNEQFF. The full variable domain, completed using reference TRBV5-1 and TRBJ2-1, is KAGVTQTPRYLIKTRGQQVTLSCSPISGHRSVSWYQQTPGQGLQFLFEYFSETQRNKGNFPGRFSGRQFSNSRSEMNVSTLELGDSALYLCASSISGSSYNEQFFGPGTRLTVL.

Here the CDR3 reads CASSDYPTGGAYEQYF. The DNA of the CDR3 is TGTGCCAGCAGTGATTACCCGACAGGGGGCGCCTACGAGCAGTACTTC. The chain joins TRBV25-1 to TRBJ2-7; 10 nucleotides align to TRBD1. The CDR3 is made up of 16 amino acids. In germline, CDR1 is MGHDK, CDR2 SYGVNS. Trimming removed 3 bases from V and 2 bases from J; junction bases left unmatched: 7.

The chain carries TRBV5-1 and TRBJ1-2; D might be TRBD1 (6 bases). This CDR3 has 13 residues. V shed 7 bases and J shed 3 bases, with 13 bases lying between them. The germline gives CDR1 SGHRS, CDR2 YFSETQ. The CDR3: CASAGGAHYGYTF. CDR3 bases: TGCGCCAGCGCGGGGGGGGCTCACTATGGCTACACCTTC.

The chain carries TRBV29-1 and TRBJ1-2; D is undetermined. Germline assignment: CDR1 SQVTM and CDR2 ANQGSEA. The CDR3 is made up of 12 amino acids. The V gene lost 3 bases and the J gene lost 4 bases, with 9 bases spanning the gap. The CDR3 DNA follows: TGCAGCGTTGAGGAGGTGACCTATGGCTACACCTTC. Translation: CSVEEVTYGYTF.

The chain employs TRBV2 and TRBJ1-5, with unresolved D. The V gene lost 6 bases and the J gene lost 1 base, with 7 bases spanning the gap. This CDR3 has 13 residues. Germline loops: CDR1 SNHLY, CDR2 FYNNEI. CDR3 sequence: CASRVDSNQPQHF. The CDR3, as DNA: TGTGCCAGCAGGGTTGACAGCAATCAGCCCCAGCATTTT.

This clone showed up just once. The chain combines TRBV6-1 with TRBJ1-2, with 8 bases aligning to TRBD1. The CDR3 has 14 residues. V lost 6 bases, J lost 5 bases, and 8 bases stayed unmatched. Germline values: CDR1 MNHNS, CDR2 SASEGT. The CDR3 spells CASRAGQGQYGYTF. Written as DNA, the CDR3 is TGTGCCAGCAGGGCTGGACAGGGCCAGTATGGCTACACCTTC.

V is TRBV18 and J is TRBJ1-5; D unclear. V lost 2 bases and J lost 5, with 13 bases in between. CDR3 length: 15 residues. Germline V gene data show CDR1 as KGHSH and CDR2 as LQKENI. The CDR3 sequence is CASSPAPLTYQPQHF. CDR3 sequence (DNA): TGTGCCAGCTCACCAGCCCCTCTAACTTATCAGCCCCAGCATTTT.

V and J are TRBV5-1 and TRBJ2-3; TRBD2 aligns across 11 bases. The CDR3 is 17 amino acids. V was pared by 0 bases and J by 9 bases, with 12 bases of the junction left unmatched. Germline assignment: CDR1 SGHRS and CDR2 YFSETQ. The CDR3 spells CASSLEGVASGGRTQYF. In DNA form, the CDR3 reads TGCGCCAGCAGCTTGGAGGGCGTGGCTAGCGGGGGGAGGACGCAGTATTTT.

The chain is built from TRBV18 and TRBJ1-5, with a tentative D call TRBD1 (6 bases). Per germline, CDR1 KGHSH and CDR2 LQKENI. Trimming stripped 5 bases from V and 8 bases from J, with 19 bases between. The CDR3 is 15 amino acids. The CDR3 loop is CASSTGQVPGEPQHF. The CDR3 DNA is TGTGCCAGCTCAACGGGACAAGTACCTGGGGAGCCCCAGCATTTT. The full variable domain, with the rest looked up from reference TRBV18 and TRBJ1-5, is NAGVMQNPRHLVRRRGQEARLRCSPMKGHSHVYWYRQLPEEGLKFMVYLQKENIIDESGMPKERFSAEFPKEGPSILRIQQVVRGDSAAYFCASSTGQVPGEPQHFGDGTRLSIL.

This chain joins TRBV5-6 and TRBJ2-3, with 14 bases fitting TRBD2. The junction had 7 bases not matched to a gene; V was cut back by 4 bases and J by 0 bases. CDR3 length equals 18 residues. Germline V gene data show CDR1 as SGHDT and CDR2 as YYEEEE. The CDR3 DNA reads as TGTGCCAGCAGCCGGACTAGCGGGAGGTCACGGAGCACAGATACGCAGTATTTT. Residues: CASSRTSGRSRSTDTQYF.

This sequence joins TRBV5-6 and TRBJ2-3; D gene uncertain. V was shortened by 0 bases and J by 4 bases, with 6 bases between the two germline ends. Germline V lookup: CDR1 SGHDT, CDR2 YYEEEE. The CDR3 has 13 amino acids. The CDR3 is CASSLEFSDTQYF. CDR3 sequence (DNA): TGTGCCAGCAGCTTGGAGTTCTCAGATACGCAGTATTTT.

The gene calls are TRBV5-1 and TRBJ1-5; TRBD1 aligns across 8 bases. Germline lookup yields CDR1 SGHRS and CDR2 YFSETQ. This CDR3 has 15 residues. J lost 5 bases, V lost 0 bases, and 4 bases had no gene match. The CDR3 sequence: CASSLGAGGDQPQHF. In nucleotides, the CDR3 is TGCGCCAGCAGCTTGGGGGCAGGGGGCGATCAGCCCCAGCATTTT.

The CDR3 coding sequence is TGTGCCAGCAGCAAATGTATGGCGGCTGGCAATCAGCCCCAGCATTTT. It codes for CASSKCMAAGNQPQHF. V gene TRBV21-1 combines with J gene TRBJ1-5. TRBV21-1 is labeled a pseudogene. The CDR3 runs to 16 residues.

The chain has TRBV5-1 and TRBJ2-2; no clear D. Germline assignment: CDR1 SGHRS and CDR2 YFSETQ. The CDR3 runs 12 residues. V lost 4 bases, J lost 5 bases, and 6 bases lay in between. The CDR3 region is CASSPWTGELFF. The CDR3 DNA is TGCGCCAGCAGCCCCTGGACCGGGGAGCTGTTTTTT.

The CDR3 DNA follows: TGTGCCAGCAGCTTTAGGGGGATAGACACTGAAGCTTTCTTT. As protein: CASSFRGIDTEAFF. V is TRBV5-4 and J is TRBJ1-1; a possible D gene is TRBD1 (6 bases). Trimming took 2 bases from V and 3 from J, leaving 11 bases between them. The CDR3 runs to 14 residues. Germline values: CDR1 SGHNT, CDR2 YYREEE (reference sequence).

This chain joins TRBV7-9 and TRBJ2-7, with D possibly TRBD2 on 5 matching bases. V lost 3 bases, J lost 0 bases, and 15 bases lay in between. CDR3 length equals 16 residues. Germline CDR1 is SEHNR and CDR2 is FQNEAQ (reference sequence). CDR3 in DNA: TGTGCCAGCAGCTTGTTAGAGGGAACCCTCTCCTACGAGCAGTACTTC. It encodes CASSLLEGTLSYEQYF.

The CDR3 here is CASSIDWDSYNEQFF. In nucleotides, the CDR3 is TGTGCCAGTAGTATAGACTGGGACTCCTACAATGAGCAGTTCTTC. The chain is built from TRBV19 and TRBJ2-1; D call uncertain. CDR3 size: 15 residues. CDR1 and CDR2 from the germline V gene are LNHDA and SQIVND (reference sequence). V was trimmed by 0 bases and J by 0 bases, leaving 6 bases between them.

The chain is built from TRBV29-1 and TRBJ2-7, with TRBD2 identical over 9 bases. The CDR3 runs 13 residues. Germline V gene lookup returns CDR1 SQVTM and CDR2 ANQGSEA. The junction had 6 bases not matched to a gene; V was cut back by 3 bases and J by 6 bases. The CDR3 sequence: CSVDLAGLGEQYF. The DNA for the CDR3 is TGCAGCGTTGACCTAGCGGGGCTCGGCGAGCAGTACTTC.

This clone was picked up one time. This chain joins TRBV19 and TRBJ2-6; 7 bases match TRBD1. This CDR3 comprises 19 residues. Germline loops: CDR1 LNHDA, CDR2 SQIVND (reference sequence). V trimming: 9 bases; J trimming: 0 bases; junction bases outside the gene matches: 17. The CDR3 reads CASSEGAARILSGANVLTF. The CDR3 DNA is TGTGCCAGCAGCGAGGGGGCAGCTCGTATACTCTCTGGGGCCAACGTCCTGACTTTC.

The chain couples TRBV22-1 to TRBJ2-7; TRBD2 was called by the table and not checked on the DNA. TRBV22-1 represents a pseudogene. The CDR3 loop spans 15 amino acids. CDR3: CPGSAQPGVSYEQYF. The CDR3 nucleotides read TGTCCTGGGAGCGCACAACCGGGGGTCTCCTACGAGCAGTACTTC.

This rearrangement joins TRBV6-5 to TRBJ1-5; unclear D gene. Germline V gene lookup returns CDR1 MNHEY and CDR2 SVGAGI. The V and J ends lost 0 bases and 9 bases respectively, with 9 bases between them. The CDR3 is 13 amino acids. The CDR3 here is CASSYSPTRPQHF. CDR3 nucleotide sequence: TGTGCCAGCAGTTACTCCCCCACCCGGCCCCAGCATTTT.

The chain recombines TRBV6-5 with TRBJ1-5, with a tentative D call TRBD1 (5 bases). Germline-derived CDR1 and CDR2 are MNHEY and SVGAGI. V lost 2 bases to trimming and J lost 5 bases, with 13 bases between them. The CDR3 is 15 residues long. The DNA of the CDR3 is TGTGCCAGCAGTTACGCCCCGGGCAGGGATCAGCCCCAGCATTTT. It translates to CASSYAPGRDQPQHF.

The CDR3 DNA is TGCGCCAGCAGCGTAGCGAGCCAAGAGACCCAGTACTTC. Translating gives CASSVASQETQYF. The chain links TRBV5-1 to TRBJ2-5; D may be TRBD2 (5 bases). From germline, CDR1 is SGHRS and CDR2 YFSETQ. V dropped 4 bases and J dropped 1 base, with 8 bases sitting between them. The CDR3 runs to 13 residues.

The chain has TRBV7-2 and TRBJ2-5; TRBD2 aligns across 13 bases. This CDR3 contains 18 residues. Germline-derived CDR1 and CDR2 are SGHTA and FQGNSA. V lost 1 base to trimming and J lost 5 bases; unmatched junction nucleotides: 10. The CDR3 region has the DNA TGTGCCAGCAGCTTAGGGGGACTAGCGGGATCGCTACAGGAGACCCAGTACTTC. Its protein is CASSLGGLAGSLQETQYF.

This chain uses TRBV5-6 with TRBJ2-7; no clear D. The V end lost 3 bases, the J end lost 1 base, and 8 bases lay between the germline ends. CDR3 length: 13 amino acids. Germline V gene data show CDR1 as SGHDT and CDR2 as YYEEEE. CDR3 in DNA: TGTGCCAGCAGCTCGACAAATTCCTACGAGCAGTACTTC. This translates into CASSSTNSYEQYF.

The gene calls are TRBV10-2 and TRBJ1-5; D perhaps matches TRBD1 (5 bases). The CDR3 extends over 14 amino acids. Germline V gene lookup returns CDR1 WSHSY and CDR2 SAAADI. Trimming removed 0 bases from V and 4 bases from J, with 7 bases in between. This CDR3 is CASSESGRNQPQHF. The CDR3 region has the DNA TGCGCCAGCAGTGAGTCGGGACGGAATCAGCCCCAGCATTTT.